Shown below are 26 T cell receptor beta chains from a single sample sequenced in a study of blood T cell repertoires in COVID-19. Only in-frame clones appear in the TCRdb table, and some are missing; sequencing was by immunoSEQ multiplex PCR. There are approximately 150,000 clones in the sample; roughly four fifths occur only once, and 10% to 15% lies in the top ten. The specimen was peripheral blood. These receptors originate from a man between 65 and 79 years old who had recovered from COVID-19.

The chain has TRBV6-5 and TRBJ1-6, with D unclear. The V gene lost 6 bases and the J gene lost 9 bases, with 12 bases spanning the gap. Germline V gene lookup returns CDR1 MNHEY and CDR2 SVGAGI. The CDR3 runs 13 residues. In DNA form, the CDR3 reads TGTGCCAGCAGGGGTTCTTCGGGTTCACCCCTCCACTTT. Protein sequence: CASRGSSGSPLHF.

The rearrangement links TRBV5-4 to TRBJ2-1; TRBD2 agrees at 14 bases. The V segment lost 5 bases and the J segment 10 bases; nucleotides outside the gene matches: 20. CDR3 size: 19 residues. CDR1 and CDR2 (germline): SGHNT, YYREEE (reference sequence). CDR3 DNA sequence: TGTGCCAGCAGTTCGGGGGGGACTAGCGGGAGAGGGGTCCCAATGGAGCAGTTCTTC. This translates into CASSSGGTSGRGVPMEQFF.

This chain uses TRBV6-6 with TRBJ2-7; maybe TRBD1 (7 bases). Germline V CDR1 and CDR2: MNHNY, SVGAGI (reference sequence). This CDR3 region has 15 residues. V was cut by 5 bases and J by 4 bases, with 18 bases left in between. This CDR3 reads CASSLDQGGRYEQYF. The CDR3, as DNA: TGTGCCAGCAGTCTAGATCAGGGGGGAAGGTACGAGCAGTACTTC.

In regard to this clone: Mismatch with germline at one junction end may stem from a read error. This chain uses TRBV7-2 with TRBJ1-4; tentative D call: TRBD1 (6 bases). Germline CDR1 is SGHTA and CDR2 is FQGNSA. The CDR3 contains 15 residues. The CDR3 loop is CASSLAGGAGEKLFF. In nucleotides, the CDR3 is TGTGCCAGCAGCCTAGCTGGGGGGGCCGGTGAAAAACTGTTTTTT.

The V call is TRBV18, the J call TRBJ1-2, with 7 bases fitting TRBD1. The junction had 5 bases not matched to a gene; V was cut back by 0 bases and J by 4 bases. CDR3 length: 15 amino acids. Looked up from germline, CDR1 is KGHSH and CDR2 is LQKENI. Here the CDR3 reads CASSPPSGGSYGYTF. For the CDR3, the DNA is TGTGCCAGCTCACCACCGTCAGGGGGGTCCTATGGCTACACCTTC.

V and J are TRBV19 and TRBJ1-2; 7 bases are shared with TRBD1. The CDR3 has 16 amino acids. From germline, CDR1 is LNHDA and CDR2 SQIVND (reference sequence). Trimming took 5 bases from V and 8 from J; bases not matched to a gene: 17. The CDR3: CASSASSTGLLRGYTF. The CDR3 DNA follows: TGTGCCAGTAGTGCGTCCTCGACAGGGCTTCTCAGGGGCTACACCTTC.

This chain uses TRBV12-3 or TRBV12-4 with TRBJ2-7; D is perhaps TRBD1 (5 bases). This CDR3 has 12 amino acids. The V gene lost 4 bases and the J gene lost 6 bases, with 10 bases spanning the gap. The CDR3 spells CASSYRIVEQYF. CDR3 DNA sequence: TGTGCCAGCAGTTACAGGATTGTCGAGCAGTACTTC.

In its sample, this clone was seen once. The chain is built from TRBV3-1 (or the pseudogene TRBV3-2) and TRBJ1-1; D is undetermined. Trimming cost V 1 base and J 1 base, with 7 bases left between them. Germline-derived CDR1 and CDR2 are LGHDT and YNNKEL (reference sequence). The CDR3 covers 14 residues. In DNA, the CDR3 is TGTGCCAGCAGCCAAGTCTCAGGGAACACTGAAGCTTTCTTT. This gives the protein CASSQVSGNTEAFF.

The chain recombines TRBV28 with TRBJ1-4, with 7 bases identical to TRBD1. This CDR3 contains 15 residues. The junction had 8 bases not matched to a gene; V was cut back by 5 bases and J by 5 bases. The V gene's germline CDR1 is MDHEN and CDR2 SYDVKM. The chain's CDR3 is CASSPPGQLNEKLFF. The CDR3 region has the DNA TGTGCCAGCAGTCCCCCGGGACAGCTAAATGAAAAACTGTTTTTT.

V gene TRBV15 combines with J gene TRBJ1-3; TRBD1 matches at 7 bases. V was clipped by 9 bases and J by 5 bases; unmatched bases: 7. This CDR3 is built from 13 residues. Germline values: CDR1 LNHNV, CDR2 YYDKDF (reference sequence). The CDR3, as DNA: TGTGCCACGGCACAGGGGAACCGAAACACCATATATTTT. Translation: CATAQGNRNTIYF. Full variable domain (rest looked up from reference TRBV15 and TRBJ1-3): DAMVIQNPRYQVTQFGKPVTLSCSQTLNHNVMYWYQQKSSQAPKLLFHYYDKDFNNEADTPDNFQSRRPNTSFCFLDIRSPGLGDTAMYLCATAQGNRNTIYFGEGSWLTVV.

J is TRBJ1-6 and V is TRBV10-2; the D gene is possibly TRBD1 (6 bases). Germline-derived CDR1 and CDR2 are WSHSY and SAAADI. V was cut by 6 bases and J by 7 bases, with 22 bases left in between. This CDR3 is 17 amino acids long. Here the CDR3 reads CASSDPIQTGGNSPLHF. CDR3 sequence (DNA): TGCGCCAGCAGCGATCCAATTCAGACAGGTGGAAATTCACCCCTCCACTTT.

This chain connects TRBV6-5 to TRBJ1-5; 9 nucleotides match TRBD1. Trimming removed 4 bases from V and 7 bases from J; junction bases left unmatched: 5. In germline, CDR1 is MNHEY, CDR2 SVGAGI. The CDR3 is 14 residues long. CDR3 sequence (DNA): TGTGCCAGCAGTTCCCGACAGGGGGGACAGCCCCAGCATTTT. This encodes CASSSRQGGQPQHF.

The rearrangement uses TRBV28 and TRBJ1-6; D is unresolved. The V end lost 2 bases, the J end lost 7 bases, and 9 bases lay between the germline ends. CDR3 length: 14 amino acids. Germline CDR1 and CDR2: MDHEN and SYDVKM. The CDR3 sequence: CASSLREVNSPLHF. DNA for the CDR3: TGTGCCAGCAGTTTACGGGAAGTGAATTCACCCCTCCACTTT.

The chain carries TRBV19 and TRBJ2-4, with 7 bases matching TRBD1. CDR3 size: 15 residues. CDR1 LNHDA and CDR2 SQIVND come from the germline V gene (reference sequence). V gave up 3 bases and J gave up 2 bases; unmatched junction bases: 4. The CDR3 loop reads CASSIDRASKNIQYF. CDR3 in DNA: TGTGCCAGTAGTATCGACAGGGCCTCCAAAAACATTCAGTACTTC.

This rearrangement joins TRBV7-9 to TRBJ1-1; no clear D. Trimming left V 2 bases short and J 4 bases short, with 14 bases between. Germline-derived CDR1 and CDR2 are SEHNR and FQNEAQ (reference sequence). The CDR3 sequence is 15 residues long. DNA for the CDR3: TGTGCCAGCAGCTTAAATCCCATCACCAGCACTGAAGCTTTCTTT. Amino acid sequence: CASSLNPITSTEAFF.

The V call is TRBV28, the J call TRBJ1-3; the D gene is possibly TRBD1 (5 bases). Trimming cost V 7 bases and J 0 bases, with 10 bases left between them. CDR1 and CDR2 from the germline V gene are MDHEN and SYDVKM. CDR3 length: 14 amino acids. CDR3 DNA sequence: TGTGCCAGCAATCAGGGATACTCTGGAAACACCATATATTTT. Translated: CASNQGYSGNTIYF.

This clone was detected only a few times. The chain carries TRBV5-5 and TRBJ2-2; possible D gene TRBD2, 6 bases. The CDR3 consists of 14 residues. V was trimmed by 4 bases and J by 7 bases, leaving 14 bases between them. Germline V gives CDR1 SGHKS, CDR2 YYEKEE (reference sequence). CDR3 protein: CASSNYKGGGELFF. CDR3 DNA sequence: TGTGCCAGCAGCAATTACAAGGGAGGCGGGGAGCTGTTTTTT.

This chain links TRBV6-5 with TRBJ2-7; 8 nucleotides agree with TRBD1. CDR3 length: 14 amino acids. CDR1 and CDR2 from the germline V gene are MNHEY and SVGAGI. J was trimmed by 2 bases and V by 8 bases; bases with no gene match: 8. DNA for the CDR3: TGTGCCAGCGAGGACAGGGAACGCACCTACGAGCAGTACTTC. It codes for CASEDRERTYEQYF.

This clone has just one count. This chain connects TRBV19 to TRBJ2-6; 8 nucleotides line up with TRBD2. The length of the CDR3 is 17 residues. CDR1 is LNHDA and CDR2 is SQIVND in the germline V gene (reference sequence). V lost 5 bases to trimming and J lost 0 bases; unmatched junction nucleotides: 6. The CDR3 nucleotides are TGTGCCAGTAGTGATAGCGGGACCCCCTCTGGGGCCAACGTCCTGACTTTC. It translates to CASSDSGTPSGANVLTF.

The V gene is TRBV18, the J gene TRBJ1-1; 9 bases match TRBD1. CDR3 length: 14 amino acids. V lost 3 bases and J lost 3; bases outside the gene matches: 2. Germline V gene data show CDR1 as KGHSH and CDR2 as LQKENI. CDR3 DNA: TGTGCCAGCTCACCGCGACAGGGGGACACTGAAGCTTTCTTT. Amino acids: CASSPRQGDTEAFF.

As to this clone: Other DNA sequences from this sample encode an identical CDR3 as well. The rearrangement uses TRBV5-1 and TRBJ2-1; D may be TRBD1 (5 bases). This CDR3 region has 14 residues. V lost 4 bases, J lost 0 bases, and 8 bases lay in between. Germline values: CDR1 SGHRS, CDR2 YFSETQ. Here the CDR3 DNA reads TGCGCCAGCAGCCCTAGGGGCTCCTACAATGAGCAGTTCTTC. This sequence encodes CASSPRGSYNEQFF.

On this clone: A junction end diverges from the germline sequence, so it may reflect a read error. The identical CDR3 is also encoded by other nucleotide sequences in the sample. The chain carries TRBV14 and TRBJ2-5, with 10 bases lining up with TRBD2. The CDR3 has 13 residues. Germline V lookup: CDR1 SGHDN, CDR2 FVKESK. The CDR3 DNA sequence: TGTGCCAGCAGGAGCGGGAGGGGAGAGACTCAGTACTTC. Amino acid sequence: CASRSGRGETQYF.

The chain uses TRBV27 and TRBJ1-2; D is possibly TRBD1 (5 bases). Germline assignment: CDR1 MNHEY and CDR2 SMNVEV (reference sequence). The CDR3 covers 14 residues. The ends were cut back, 6 bases at V and 4 bases at J, with 15 bases in the middle. The CDR3 DNA reads TGTGCCAGCAGGTCCGGGGGGATGGTCTATGGCTACACCTTC. Its translation is CASRSGGMVYGYTF.

This clone was counted a single time. The chain is built from TRBV6-5 and TRBJ1-2, with D possibly TRBD1 on 5 matching bases. The CDR3 spans 14 residues. Germline V gene data show CDR1 as MNHEY and CDR2 as SVGAGI. Trimming removed 5 bases at V and 8 bases at J, with 18 bases between. CDR3: CASSPPSGVGGYTF. As DNA, the CDR3 is TGTGCCAGCAGTCCCCCCTCGGGGGTGGGAGGCTACACCTTC.

The CDR3 bases are TGTGCCAGCAGCCGACCGGGCCGACGGGGTTCACCCCTCCACTTT. Translated, it gives CASSRPGRRGSPLHF. This chain joins TRBV6-5 and TRBJ1-6; the D is unclear. The CDR3 is 15 amino acids. The V gene's germline CDR1 is MNHEY and CDR2 SVGAGI. Trimming cost V 6 bases and J 9 bases, with 18 bases left between them.

The chain recombines TRBV9 with TRBJ2-2; 14 bases line up with TRBD2. Germline lookup yields CDR1 SGDLS and CDR2 YYNGEE. The CDR3 runs to 18 residues. With 1 base clipped from V and 8 bases from J, the junction kept 10 bases outside the gene matches. The chain's CDR3 is CASSVRGLAGASAGELFF. CDR3 sequence (DNA): TGTGCCAGCAGCGTAAGGGGACTAGCGGGAGCGAGTGCGGGGGAGCTGTTTTTT.